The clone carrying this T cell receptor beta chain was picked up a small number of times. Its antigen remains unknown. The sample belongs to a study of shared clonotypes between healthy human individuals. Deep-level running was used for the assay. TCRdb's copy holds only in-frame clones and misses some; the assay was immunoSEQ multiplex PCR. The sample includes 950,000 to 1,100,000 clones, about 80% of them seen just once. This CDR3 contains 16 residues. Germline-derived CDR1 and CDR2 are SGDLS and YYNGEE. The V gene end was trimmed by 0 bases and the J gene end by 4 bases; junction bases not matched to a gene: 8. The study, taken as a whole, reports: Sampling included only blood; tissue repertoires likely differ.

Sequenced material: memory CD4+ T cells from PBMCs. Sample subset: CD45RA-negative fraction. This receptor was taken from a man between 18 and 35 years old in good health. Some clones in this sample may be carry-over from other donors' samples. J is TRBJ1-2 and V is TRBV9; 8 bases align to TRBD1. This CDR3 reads CASSVGSPGGRYGYTF. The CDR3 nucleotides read TGTGCCAGCAGCGTAGGCAGTCCAGGGGGCCGCTATGGCTACACCTTC.